This T cell receptor beta chain appears in the sequencing data of a study of Ad26.COV2.S vaccination and SARS-CoV-2 variants. The overall study: Donor was assigned to the Ad26.COV2.S arm of trial COV1001. Doses of Ad26.COV2.S were injected into muscle once or twice, 56 days apart. Study-level points and caveats: TCR breadth and depth estimates may have understated total T cell responses. Recipients of either vaccine or placebo displayed similar breadth of non-spike TCRs.

As concerns this clone: Its matching antigen is unknown.

CDR3 length equals 17 residues. Germline V gives CDR1 SGDLS, CDR2 YYNGEE. V was clipped by 0 bases and J by 0 bases, with 13 bases between them. Specified treatment: about 20 received Ad26.COV2.S at low or high dose, single or two shots; about five received placebo; per-sample allocation not given. The study sampled participants on day 63 after the first vaccine or placebo injection. Generated by immunoSEQ multiplex PCR, the TCRdb table keeps only in-frame clones and is missing some. The sample gives around 400,000 clones, 80% to 95% of which show up once; 9% to 15% is in the top ten. This chain connects TRBV9 to TRBJ1-3; D is undetermined. The sample here was peripheral blood, taken in a trial of Ad26.COV2.S vaccine versus placebo. The TCR sequence derives from a person aged 18-65 years who received the Ad26.COV2.S COVID-19 vaccine or a placebo. In DNA, the CDR3 is TGTGCCAGCAGCGTAGAACTATTGGGGAACTCTGGAAACACCATATATTTT. Translating gives CASSVELLGNSGNTIYF. Full variable domain (missing parts from reference TRBV9 and TRBJ1-3): DSGVTQTPKHLITATGQRVTLRCSPRSGDLSVYWYQQSLDQGLQFLIQYYNGEERAKGNILERFSAQQFPDLHSELNLSSLELGDSALYFCASSVELLGNSGNTIYFGEGSWLTVV.